This note documents a single T cell receptor (beta chain) sequence. Its specificity is unknown. Here immunoSEQ multiplex PCR was the method, and the copy in TCRdb shows in-frame clones only, minus some. The data contain 77,000 or so clones, around 88% of them singletons. This sample was included in a study of T cell responses to AZD1222 COVID-19 vaccine. On the study more broadly: Second-dose groups at about 4 or about 12 weeks were pooled. Study results and limitations: Recipients of two AZD1222 doses showed rising Spike-specific TCR breadth and depth. Mostly white British, mostly female donors; authors suggested clonal diversity may be underestimated. Repertoires were obtained only post-peak T cell response.

The input for sequencing was peripheral blood, taken on day 0 of AZD1222 vaccination. This receptor was taken from an adult in good health.

CDR3 sequence: CASSAGSGQETQYF. Here the CDR3 DNA reads TGTGCCAGCAGCGCCGGGAGTGGGCAAGAGACCCAGTACTTC. The chain has TRBV9 and TRBJ2-5; weak D call: TRBD2 (6 bases). The CDR3 spans 14 residues. Germline assignment: CDR1 SGDLS and CDR2 YYNGEE. V shed 3 bases and J shed 2 bases, with 11 bases lying between them.